This TCR beta chain was obtained from a study of blood T cell repertoires in COVID-19. Clones were read by immunoSEQ multiplex PCR, and TCRdb kept only the in-frame ones, dropping some. Among about 150,000 clones, under 85% were seen once, and the ten largest hold 0.6% to 0.7%. Seattle's enrolled individuals joined amid active infection and were then monitored longitudinally. With V trimmed by 6 bases and J by 3 bases, 7 bases remained unmatched. CDR1 and CDR2 (germline): SNHLY, FYNNEI. The CDR3 length is 15 residues. The TCR sequence derives from a man aged 55 to 70 with COVID-19, enrolled during active disease. The source material was peripheral blood. V gene TRBV2 combines with J gene TRBJ2-3; 9 bases are a match to TRBD2. In DNA, the CDR3 is TGTGCCAGCAGAGTAGCGGGAGTCGGAACAGATACGCAGTATTTT. Its protein product is CASRVAGVGTDTQYF.